This passage covers 30 T cell receptor beta chains from one sample sequenced in a study of blood T cell repertoires in COVID-19. This table comes from immunoSEQ multiplex PCR, and its TCRdb copy is limited to in-frame clones, with some not included. The sample includes roughly 260,000 clones, approximately 85% of them seen just once. The sequenced sample consisted of PBMCs or T cells enriched from blood (not recorded which). These receptors originate from a woman between 45 and 65 years old who had recovered from COVID-19.

The rearrangement links TRBV28 to TRBJ2-7; a weak D match, TRBD2 (6 bases). V was trimmed by 5 bases and J by 0 bases, leaving 14 bases between them. The germline V gene has CDR1 MDHEN and CDR2 SYDVKM. There are 15 residues in the CDR3. The CDR3 nucleotides are TGTGCCAGCAGTATATTAGCGGTTAGCTCCTACGAGCAGTACTTC. This sequence encodes CASSILAVSSYEQYF.

The chain has TRBV3-1 (or the pseudogene TRBV3-2) and TRBJ2-5; D is possibly TRBD1 (5 bases). The V gene lost 3 bases and the J gene lost 5 bases, with 13 bases spanning the gap. Germline V gives CDR1 LGHDT, CDR2 YNNKEL (reference sequence). The CDR3 has 14 residues. This CDR3 reads CASSQGLGHETQYF. CDR3 sequence (DNA): TGTGCCAGCAGCCAGGGGCTCGGGCACGAGACCCAGTACTTC.

This clone turned up a few times. V gene TRBV19 combines with J gene TRBJ1-2; D not certain. V lost 1 base and J 8 bases, leaving 11 bases between the germline ends. Germline CDR1 is LNHDA and CDR2 is SQIVND (reference sequence). The CDR3 is made up of 13 amino acids. The CDR3 DNA follows: TGTGCCAGTAGTATAGGAGGGTCGGAAGGCTACACCTTC. It translates to CASSIGGSEGYTF.

The chain recombines TRBV9 with TRBJ2-5; 9 positions agree with TRBD2. The CDR3 totals 15 residues. The V and J ends lost 0 bases and 5 bases, in that order; junction bases with no gene match: 5. Germline-derived CDR1 and CDR2 are SGDLS and YYNGEE. CDR3 amino acids: CASSVAAGGRETQYF. In DNA form, the CDR3 reads TGTGCCAGCAGCGTAGCGGCGGGAGGGAGGGAGACCCAGTACTTC.

This clone showed up just once. The chain is built from TRBV9 and TRBJ1-2, with 8 bases lining up with TRBD1. V shed 2 bases, J shed 5 bases, and the junction held 11 bases outside the gene matches. Germline V gene sequence: CDR1 SGDLS, CDR2 YYNGEE. The CDR3 spans 16 residues. The CDR3 DNA reads TGTGCCAGCAGCGTGTCGACAGGGGTTTTTGGTTATGGCTACACCTTC. This gives the protein CASSVSTGVFGYGYTF.

V and J are TRBV21-1 and TRBJ1-5; the table's TRBD1 call for D was not verified on the DNA. TRBV21-1 has pseudogene status. The CDR3 has 20 amino acids. This CDR3 reads CASSQRGQGLGLTCNQPQHF. The CDR3 nucleotides are TGTGCCAGCAGCCAAAGGGGACAGGGCTTGGGATTGACTTGCAATCAGCCCCAGCATTTT.

The V and J genes are TRBV18 and TRBJ2-1; 9 nucleotides agree with TRBD2. This CDR3 is 17 amino acids long. V lost 0 bases, J lost 9 bases, and 12 bases stayed unmatched. The germline gives CDR1 KGHSH, CDR2 LQKENI. This chain's CDR3 is CASSPPAGTSSGGEQFF. CDR3 DNA sequence: TGTGCCAGCTCACCACCTGCCGGGACTAGCAGCGGTGGTGAGCAGTTCTTC.

The V gene is TRBV16, the J gene TRBJ2-2; D call uncertain. The CDR3 loop spans 13 amino acids. V lost 7 bases to trimming and J lost 8 bases, with 14 bases between them. The V gene's germline CDR1 is KGHSY and CDR2 FQNENV. CDR3 sequence: CASKPSKFGELFF. The CDR3 region has the DNA TGTGCCAGCAAACCTTCTAAGTTTGGGGAGCTGTTTTTT.

This chain uses TRBV28 with TRBJ1-5; D is undetermined. Germline V gene sequence: CDR1 MDHEN, CDR2 SYDVKM. The CDR3 contains 14 residues. V lost 6 bases and J 2 bases, leaving 11 bases between the germline ends. This chain's CDR3 is CASRLFSGNQPQHF. CDR3 nucleotides: TGTGCCAGCAGACTATTCTCAGGCAATCAGCCCCAGCATTTT.

This clone has a handful of counts. The chain has TRBV7-9 and TRBJ2-7; TRBD2 aligns across 8 bases. Germline V CDR1 and CDR2: SEHNR, FQNEAQ (reference sequence). With 6 bases clipped from V and 5 bases from J, the junction kept 15 bases outside the gene matches. The CDR3 totals 16 residues. In nucleotides, the CDR3 is TGTGCCAGCAGTTCTCTGCCGGGACTAGAATCAGACGAGCAGTACTTC. Translation gives CASSSLPGLESDEQYF.

The gene calls are TRBV28 and TRBJ2-6, with 7 bases matching TRBD1. Germline CDR1 MDHEN, CDR2 SYDVKM. The V gene end was trimmed by 6 bases and the J gene end by 2 bases; junction bases not matched to a gene: 13. The CDR3 length is 18 residues. CDR3 residues: CASSYSLTGSAGANVLTF. CDR3 sequence (DNA): TGTGCCAGCAGCTACTCCTTGACAGGGAGTGCTGGGGCCAACGTCCTGACTTTC.

The chain is built from TRBV10-1 and TRBJ2-1; D is perhaps TRBD2 (6 bases). The CDR3 spans 17 residues. Trimming took 3 bases from V and 5 from J, leaving 20 bases between them. Per the germline V gene, CDR1 is WNHNN and CDR2 is SYGVQD (reference sequence). CDR3: CASSDSLGLAVNNEQFF. The CDR3 DNA reads TGCGCCAGCAGTGACTCCCTGGGGTTAGCGGTTAACAATGAGCAGTTCTTC.

The chain combines TRBV6-1 with TRBJ1-3, with D uncertain. Trimming removed 1 base at V and 2 bases at J, with 15 bases between. Germline assignment: CDR1 MNHNS and CDR2 SASEGT. This CDR3 spans 17 amino acids. CDR3 loop: CASSEGWATGAGNTIYF. The CDR3 DNA is TGTGCCAGCAGTGAAGGTTGGGCCACGGGAGCTGGAAACACCATATATTTT.

This sequence joins TRBV28 and TRBJ1-5; D unclear. Trimming removed 1 base from V and 0 bases from J, with 10 bases in between. CDR3 size: 16 residues. Germline CDR1 reads MDHEN; CDR2 reads SYDVKM. The CDR3 loop is CASSLYARYSNQPQHF. As DNA, the CDR3 is TGTGCCAGCAGTTTATATGCCAGGTATAGCAATCAGCCCCAGCATTTT.

The chain combines TRBV3-1 (or the pseudogene TRBV3-2) with TRBJ1-6; TRBD1 aligns across 8 bases. Trimming cost V 1 base and J 9 bases; bases outside gene matches: 5. This CDR3 contains 15 residues. Germline CDR1 is LGHDT and CDR2 is YNNKEL (reference sequence). The CDR3 region has the DNA TGTGCCAGCAGCCAAGGGGGACAGGTTCTTTCACCCCTCCACTTT. Amino acid sequence: CASSQGGQVLSPLHF.

The gene calls are TRBV3-1 (or the pseudogene TRBV3-2) and TRBJ2-7, with 9 bases matching TRBD1. The CDR3 sequence is 14 residues long. V lost 3 bases and J lost 6; bases outside the gene matches: 6. CDR1 is LGHDT and CDR2 is YNNKEL in the germline V gene (reference sequence). Here the CDR3 DNA reads TGTGCCAGCAGCCAGCCGGGACAGGGATCCGAGCAGTACTTC. Translated: CASSQPGQGSEQYF.

The chain employs TRBV18 and TRBJ1-2, with D perhaps TRBD1 (6 bases). This CDR3 comprises 14 residues. Germline CDR1 KGHSH, CDR2 LQKENI. V gave up 3 bases and J gave up 3 bases, with 11 bases separating them. CDR3 region: CASSPTGADYGYTF. The DNA of the CDR3 is TGTGCCAGCTCACCGACAGGAGCGGACTATGGCTACACCTTC.

The chain uses TRBV28 and TRBJ1-2; possibly TRBD1 for D (5 bases). The germline V and J ends were trimmed by 5 bases and 7 bases, with 11 bases remaining between them. This CDR3 is 12 amino acids long. CDR1 is MDHEN and CDR2 is SYDVKM in the germline V gene. CDR3 bases: TGTGCCAGCAGTACCGGGACTGGTGGCTACACCTTC. This encodes CASSTGTGGYTF.

V gene TRBV29-1 combines with J gene TRBJ1-1; 9 bases fit TRBD1. V gave up 6 bases and J gave up 5 bases; unmatched junction bases: 7. Germline V gene sequence: CDR1 SQVTM, CDR2 ANQGSEA. CDR3 length: 13 amino acids. CDR3 nucleotide sequence: TGCAGCGTCGACGAGACAGGGGGGACTGAAGCTTTCTTT. Translation: CSVDETGGTEAFF.

The V call is TRBV14, the J call TRBJ2-7; D tentatively reads TRBD1 or TRBD2 (5 bases each). Germline lookup yields CDR1 SGHDN and CDR2 FVKESK. With 5 bases removed from V and 2 bases from J, the gap between germline ends came to 13 bases. CDR3 length: 14 amino acids. CDR3 sequence reads: CASSKGESPYEQYF. The CDR3, as DNA: TGTGCCAGCAGCAAAGGGGAGTCCCCCTACGAGCAGTACTTC.

J is TRBJ1-3 and V is TRBV27, with 10 bases aligning to TRBD1. Germline V lookup: CDR1 MNHEY, CDR2 SMNVEV (reference sequence). The CDR3 has 17 residues. The V segment lost 0 bases and the J segment 10 bases; nucleotides outside the gene matches: 12. Here the CDR3 reads CASSLSGTGAGGGTIYF. CDR3 DNA sequence: TGTGCCAGCAGTTTATCAGGGACAGGGGCCGGAGGGGGTACCATATATTTT.

The chain recombines TRBV5-4 with TRBJ2-7; D might be TRBD2 (7 bases). V lost 1 base and J 4 bases, leaving 12 bases between the germline ends. The CDR3 runs 14 residues. The V gene's germline CDR1 is SGHNT and CDR2 YYREEE (reference sequence). The CDR3 spells CASSLSGGRYEQYF. Here the CDR3 DNA reads TGTGCCAGCAGCTTGTCGGGGGGCAGGTACGAGCAGTACTTC.

This chain uses TRBV5-8 with TRBJ2-7, with a tentative D call TRBD2 (6 bases). This CDR3 has 15 amino acids. Deletions cut 9 bases from V and 3 bases from J, with 22 bases between. Germline V gives CDR1 SGHTS, CDR2 YDEGEE. This CDR3 reads CATGRGFSEHYEQYF. The CDR3 region has the DNA TGTGCCACCGGTCGGGGGTTCTCGGAGCACTACGAGCAGTACTTC.

The chain uses TRBV5-6 and TRBJ2-5; D gene ambiguous. The ends were cut back, 1 base at V and 4 bases at J, with 5 bases in the middle. Germline lookup yields CDR1 SGHDT and CDR2 YYEEEE. The CDR3 consists of 12 residues. In DNA, the CDR3 is TGTGCCAGCAGCTTGTACGGAGAGACCCAGTACTTC. Translating it yields CASSLYGETQYF.

V and J are TRBV6-1 and TRBJ1-2, with 7 bases that match TRBD1. The CDR3 extends over 17 amino acids. V trimming: 4 bases; J trimming: 2 bases; junction bases outside the gene matches: 13. Germline CDR1 MNHNS, CDR2 SASEGT. The DNA for the CDR3 is TGTGCCAGCAGTGGTCAAGGTTTGGGACAGCTAAACTATGGCTACACCTTC. Amino acids: CASSGQGLGQLNYGYTF.

The chain is built from TRBV12-2 and TRBJ1-6. TRBV12-2 is tagged as a pseudogene. The length of the CDR3 is 12 residues. DNA of the CDR3: TGTGCAAGTCGCCTGGGGGGTTCACCCCTCCACTTT. It yields the protein CASRLGGSPLHF.

The chain has TRBV2 and TRBJ2-1; D is ambiguous. This CDR3 comprises 15 residues. The ends were cut back, 2 bases at V and 8 bases at J, with 16 bases in the middle. Germline assignment: CDR1 SNHLY and CDR2 FYNNEI. CDR3 sequence: CASSEMRSIRYEQFF. Here the CDR3 DNA reads TGTGCCAGCAGTGAAATGCGTAGTATACGCTATGAGCAGTTCTTC.

This chain links TRBV11-2 with TRBJ1-3; D is unresolved. Germline CDR1 and CDR2: SGHAT and FQNNGV. The CDR3 runs 13 residues. Deletions cut 4 bases from V and 0 bases from J, with 4 bases between. The chain's CDR3 is CASSYSSGNTIYF. For the CDR3, the DNA is TGTGCCAGCAGCTATAGCTCTGGAAACACCATATATTTT.

This chain connects TRBV7-9 to TRBJ2-3; the match to TRBD2 covers 9 bases. With 1 base clipped from V and 9 bases from J, the junction kept 11 bases outside the gene matches. The CDR3 runs to 16 residues. Looked up from germline, CDR1 is SEHNR and CDR2 is FQNEAQ (reference sequence). The CDR3 loop is CASSLGGGGGGQTQYF. As DNA, the CDR3 is TGTGCCAGCAGCTTAGGTGGCGGGGGGGGCGGTCAGACGCAGTATTTT.

This rearrangement joins TRBV5-1 to TRBJ1-1, with TRBD1 as a possible D gene (6 bases). Per the germline V gene, CDR1 is SGHRS and CDR2 is YFSETQ. The CDR3 spans 14 residues. Trimming removed 6 bases at V and 4 bases at J, with 16 bases between. CDR3 coding DNA: TGCGCCAGCACCCGAGCAGGGGACCGCACTGAAGCTTTCTTT. Its protein is CASTRAGDRTEAFF.